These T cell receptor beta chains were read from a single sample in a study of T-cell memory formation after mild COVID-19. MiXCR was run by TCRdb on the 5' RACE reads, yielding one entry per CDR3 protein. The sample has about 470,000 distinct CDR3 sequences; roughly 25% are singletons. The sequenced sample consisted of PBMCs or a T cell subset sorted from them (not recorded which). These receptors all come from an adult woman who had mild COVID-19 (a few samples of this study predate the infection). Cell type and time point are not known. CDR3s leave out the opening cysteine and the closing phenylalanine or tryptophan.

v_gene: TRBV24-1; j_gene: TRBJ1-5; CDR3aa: ATSEHGAGNQPQH
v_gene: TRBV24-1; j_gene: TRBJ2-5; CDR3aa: ATSDPWVSETQY
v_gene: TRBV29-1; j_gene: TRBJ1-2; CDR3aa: SAAGQGAPYGYT
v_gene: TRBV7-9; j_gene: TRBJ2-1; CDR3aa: ASSFQLQGVSPTGEQF
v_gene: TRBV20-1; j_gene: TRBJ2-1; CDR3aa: SARAGSPYNEQF
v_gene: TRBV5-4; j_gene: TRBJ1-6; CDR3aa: ASSLDRGLYSPLH
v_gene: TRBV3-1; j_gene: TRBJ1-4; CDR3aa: ASSGTGGAGEKLF
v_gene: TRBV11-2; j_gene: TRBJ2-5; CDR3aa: ASSLGDGQY
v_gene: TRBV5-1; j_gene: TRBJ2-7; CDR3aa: ASSFGTGISYEQY
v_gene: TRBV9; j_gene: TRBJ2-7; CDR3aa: ASSANPGQGFSEQY
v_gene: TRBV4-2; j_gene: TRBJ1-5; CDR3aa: ASSQAEGENQPQH
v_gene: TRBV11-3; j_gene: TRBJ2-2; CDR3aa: ASSLMGSIAVTGELF
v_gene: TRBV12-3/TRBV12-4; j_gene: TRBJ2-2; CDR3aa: ASSPDRGDTGELF
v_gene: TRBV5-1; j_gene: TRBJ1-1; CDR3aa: ASSLAQAPMNTEAF
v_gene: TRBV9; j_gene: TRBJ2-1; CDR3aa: ASSVVPGEQF
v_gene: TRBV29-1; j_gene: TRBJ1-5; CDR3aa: SAWTGGGNQPQH
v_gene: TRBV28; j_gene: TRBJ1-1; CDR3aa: ASSAPTGWVTEAF
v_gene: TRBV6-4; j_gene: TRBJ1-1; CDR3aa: ASRPGAQGEAF
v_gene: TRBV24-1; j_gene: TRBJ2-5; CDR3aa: ATSESGTTSGGLQETQY
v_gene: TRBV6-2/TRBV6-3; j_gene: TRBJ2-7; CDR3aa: ASSYPSHDNYEQY
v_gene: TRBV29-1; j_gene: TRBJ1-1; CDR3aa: SVRTGVNTEAF
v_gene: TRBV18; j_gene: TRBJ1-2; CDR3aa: ASSPSLENYGYT
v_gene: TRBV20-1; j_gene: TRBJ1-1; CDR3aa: SRSRGLMNTEAF
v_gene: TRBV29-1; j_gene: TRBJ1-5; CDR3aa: SVVGGQNQPQH
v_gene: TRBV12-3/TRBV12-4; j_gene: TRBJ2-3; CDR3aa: ASSQLAGDADTQY
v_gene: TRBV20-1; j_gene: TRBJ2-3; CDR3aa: SAIRRGLVSTDTQY
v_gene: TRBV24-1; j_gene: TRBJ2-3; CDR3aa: ATSDLGQPDTQY
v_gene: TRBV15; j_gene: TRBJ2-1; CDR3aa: ATSGRLEDLGQF
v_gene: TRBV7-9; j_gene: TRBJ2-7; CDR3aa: ASSFRKTSGDYEQY
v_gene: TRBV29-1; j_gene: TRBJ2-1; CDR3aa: SAEPLAGLNEQF
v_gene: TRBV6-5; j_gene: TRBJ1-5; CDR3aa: ASSSGGGYSNQPQH
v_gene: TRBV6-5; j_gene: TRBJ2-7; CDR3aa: ASSGAARGEQY
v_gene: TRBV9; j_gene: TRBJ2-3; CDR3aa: ASSVEGGPDTQY
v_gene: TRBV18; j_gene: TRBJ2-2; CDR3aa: ASSSDSEHNTGELF
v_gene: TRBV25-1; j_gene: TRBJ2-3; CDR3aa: ASSRGLGVPTDTQY
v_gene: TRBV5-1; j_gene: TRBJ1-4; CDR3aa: ASVGGDQEKLF
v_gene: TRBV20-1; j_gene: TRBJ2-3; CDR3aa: SARDSGGTDTQY
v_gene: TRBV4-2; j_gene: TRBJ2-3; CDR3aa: ASSQGGDYRTDTQY
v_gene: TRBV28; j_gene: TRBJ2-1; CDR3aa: ASSLTRSEQF
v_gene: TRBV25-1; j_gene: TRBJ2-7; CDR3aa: ASRDPGTHEQY
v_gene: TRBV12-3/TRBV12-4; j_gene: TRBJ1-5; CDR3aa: ASSPGGNQPQH
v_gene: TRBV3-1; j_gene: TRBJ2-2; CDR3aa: ASSLGGARTGELF
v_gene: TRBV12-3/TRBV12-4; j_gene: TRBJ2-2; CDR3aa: ASSPGGHTGELF
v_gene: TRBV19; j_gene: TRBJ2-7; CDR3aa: ASSIALVYEQY
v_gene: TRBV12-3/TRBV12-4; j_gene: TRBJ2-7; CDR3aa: ASSLRQVKSEQY
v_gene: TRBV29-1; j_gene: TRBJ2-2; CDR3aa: SVGLDRGTGELF